These 22 T cell receptor beta chains were all obtained from the same sample, sequenced in a study of identical twins listed by TCRdb under 2016. The library was generated by 5' RACE. The sample was run on an Illumina HiSeq 2000. TCRdb itself trimmed the public reads at Q25 with fastp, ran MiXCR and retained productive beta chains. Here each entry gathers all rows of one CDR3 protein and keeps the most common genes and DNA. This sample comprises some 500,000 distinct CDR3 sequences, roughly a fifth of them detected only once. The leading ten clones occupy 0.91% of the sample. The data were also submitted as part of a second study, on T cells expressing NK-cell markers.

The sample was CD4+ T cells sorted from blood. The receptors derive from a woman aged 18-35 years in good health.

The chain combines TRBV9 with TRBJ2-1; TRBD2 matches 14 bases. CDR1 and CDR2 (germline): SGDLS, YYNGEE. The CDR3 covers 18 residues. With 6 bases clipped from V and 4 bases from J, the junction kept 12 bases outside the gene matches. CDR3 DNA sequence: TGTGCCAGCACCCCAAGGGGGACTAGCGGGGGCGAATACAATGAGCAGTTCTTC. Its translation: CASTPRGTSGGEYNEQFF.

The genes are TRBV28 and TRBJ2-7; 9 positions agree with TRBD1. Germline values: CDR1 MDHEN, CDR2 SYDVKM. Trimming removed 6 bases from V and 8 bases from J; junction bases left unmatched: 11. The CDR3 runs 14 residues. The CDR3 is CASRDTGGLGKQYF. DNA for the CDR3: TGTGCCAGCAGGGATACAGGGGGCTTGGGCAAGCAGTACTTC.

This clonotype has ten or more counts. The chain uses TRBV29-1 and TRBJ2-3; 8 bases match TRBD2. The germline CDR1 and CDR2 sequences are SQVTM and ANQGSEA. Trimming removed 6 bases from V and 0 bases from J; junction bases left unmatched: 8. The CDR3 is made up of 15 amino acids. This chain's CDR3 is CSVRGGSSSTDTQYF. The CDR3 DNA follows: TGCAGCGTCCGCGGGGGGTCATCTAGCACAGATACGCAGTATTTT.

In its sample, this clonotype was seen many times. The chain couples TRBV12-3 or TRBV12-4 to TRBJ1-6, with D unresolved. The CDR3 is 14 residues long. The V gene lost 2 bases and the J gene lost 6 bases, with 8 bases spanning the gap. CDR3 region: CASSLSLSNSPLHF. The CDR3 coding sequence is TGTGCCAGCAGTTTATCCCTGAGTAATTCACCCCTCCACTTT.

The V call is TRBV7-2, the J call TRBJ1-5, with D perhaps TRBD1 (5 bases). The CDR3 extends over 14 amino acids. Germline-derived CDR1 and CDR2 are SGHTA and FQGNSA. Trimming removed 0 bases at V and 6 bases at J, with 9 bases between. CDR3 residues: CASSLARGAQPQHF. For the CDR3, the DNA is TGTGCCAGCAGCTTAGCGCGAGGGGCTCAGCCCCAGCATTTT.

This rearrangement joins TRBV12-3 or TRBV12-4 to TRBJ2-7; possible D gene TRBD2, 6 bases. The CDR3 covers 14 residues. Trimming shortened V by 3 bases and J by 6 bases, and 15 bases separated the two germline ends. CDR3 coding DNA: TGTGCCAGCAGTTTGGGAGGAGGGCCCCTCGAGCAGTACTTC. Residues: CASSLGGGPLEQYF.

The CDR3 sequence: CASSIHGQTQYF. As DNA, the CDR3 is TGTGCCAGTAGTATACATGGGCAGACCCAGTACTTC. The chain is built from TRBV19 and TRBJ2-5, with D hard to call. The CDR3 is 12 amino acids. V lost 2 bases, J lost 6 bases, and 7 bases lay in between. Per germline, CDR1 LNHDA and CDR2 SQIVND (reference sequence).

The chain is built from TRBV10-3 and TRBJ2-1; 7 nucleotides align to TRBD2. Germline V lookup: CDR1 ENHRY, CDR2 SYGVKD. This CDR3 comprises 16 residues. V lost 3 bases, J lost 9 bases, and 14 bases stayed unmatched. In DNA, the CDR3 is TGTGCCATCAGTGACCTGTCCCGGACTAGGAAGTTTGAGCAGTTCTTC. It yields the protein CAISDLSRTRKFEQFF.

This clonotype appeared many times. The CDR3 region is CAWSVRQSGDQPQHF. In DNA, the CDR3 is TGTGCCTGGAGTGTGAGGCAGTCTGGGGATCAGCCCCAGCATTTT. This sequence joins TRBV30 and TRBJ1-5; D is unresolved. V lost 0 bases to trimming and J lost 5 bases, with 14 bases between them. This CDR3 is built from 15 residues. Germline V gene lookup returns CDR1 GTSNPN and CDR2 SVGIG (reference sequence).

This clonotype was recorded a few times. The genes are TRBV6-5 and TRBJ2-7, with D possibly TRBD2 on 6 matching bases. This CDR3 comprises 15 residues. V gave up 0 bases and J gave up 5 bases, with 14 bases separating them. CDR1 is MNHEY, CDR2 SVGAGI, per germline. The chain's CDR3 is CASSYSVRERNEQYF. The CDR3 nucleotides read TGTGCCAGCAGTTACTCAGTACGGGAGCGCAACGAGCAGTACTTC.

This clonotype was recorded a few times. This chain connects TRBV14 to TRBJ1-2; unclear D gene. The CDR3 is made up of 16 amino acids. Deletions cut 0 bases from V and 6 bases from J, with 17 bases between. CDR1 SGHDN and CDR2 FVKESK come from the germline V gene. The CDR3 nucleotides are TGTGCCAGCAGCCAAGATGTTTCCCAAGGACCGAATGGCTACACCTTC. It translates to CASSQDVSQGPNGYTF.

This clonotype was counted a few times. This chain joins TRBV12-3 or TRBV12-4 and TRBJ2-3, with 8 bases aligning to TRBD2. The CDR3 length is 14 residues. V lost 6 bases and J lost 6; bases outside the gene matches: 8. This CDR3 is CASSGLARSDTQYF. In DNA, the CDR3 is TGTGCCAGCAGCGGACTAGCCAGATCGGATACGCAGTATTTT.

This clonotype was found a few times. This sequence joins TRBV15 and TRBJ1-5, with 7 positions matching TRBD1. Germline V gene sequence: CDR1 LNHNV, CDR2 YYDKDF (reference sequence). Germline trimming cut 5 bases from V and 4 bases from J; bases unmatched to any gene: 11. There are 16 residues in the CDR3. CDR3: CATSPHLGTENQPQHF. CDR3 bases: TGTGCCACCAGCCCCCATCTGGGGACAGAGAATCAGCCCCAGCATTTT.

The chain has TRBV20-1 and TRBJ2-3; the D is unclear. Germline V CDR1 and CDR2: DFQATT, SNEGSKA (reference sequence). The CDR3 runs 11 residues. The V and J ends lost 6 bases and 6 bases respectively, with 10 bases between them. This chain's CDR3 is CSALQADTQYF. The DNA of the CDR3 is TGCAGTGCCCTTCAGGCCGATACGCAGTATTTT.

This clonotype was seen more than once but under ten times. The chain is built from TRBV30 and TRBJ1-2, with a possible D match to TRBD1 (6 bases). Trimming took off 5 bases at V and 5 bases at J, with 15 bases between the two ends. The germline V gene has CDR1 GTSNPN and CDR2 SVGIG (reference sequence). The CDR3 totals 13 residues. CDR3 DNA sequence: TGTGCCTGGTCCCGGGGGGGCCTGTATGGCTACACCTTC. As protein: CAWSRGGLYGYTF. Supplemented by reference TRBV30 and TRBJ1-2, the full variable domain reads SQTIHQWPATLVQPVGSPLSLECTVEGTSNPNLYWYRQAAGRGLQLLFYSVGIGQISSEVPQNLSASRPQDRQFILSSKKLLLSDSGFYLCAWSRGGLYGYTFGSGTRLTVV.

This clonotype was counted between two and nine times. This sequence joins TRBV7-2 and TRBJ2-7; D gene uncertain. The CDR3 runs to 13 residues. Germline lookup yields CDR1 SGHTA and CDR2 FQGNSA. Trimming pared 4 bases from V and 4 bases from J, leaving 11 bases between. As DNA, the CDR3 is TGTGCCAGCAGCTCCTTCAACAAATACGAGCAGTACTTC. Amino acids: CASSSFNKYEQYF. Looking up the rest from reference TRBV7-2 and TRBJ2-7 gives the full variable domain: GAGVSQSPSNKVTEKGKDVELRCDPISGHTALYWYRQSLGQGLEFLIYFQGNSAPDKSGLPSDRFSAERTGGSVSTLTIQRTQQEDSAVYLCASSSFNKYEQYFGPGTRLTVT.

This clonotype was detected only a few times. The chain is built from TRBV20-1 and TRBJ2-6; tentative D call: TRBD1 (5 bases). Germline V gene lookup returns CDR1 DFQATT and CDR2 SNEGSKA (reference sequence). This CDR3 has 15 amino acids. Trimming removed 1 base from V and 2 bases from J, with 9 bases in between. In DNA form, the CDR3 reads TGCAGTGCTAGAGCATCAGGGCCTGGGGCCAACGTCCTGACTTTC. Translation gives CSARASGPGANVLTF.

The rearrangement uses TRBV20-1 and TRBJ2-3; possibly TRBD2 for D (7 bases). V shed 6 bases and J shed 2 bases, with 21 bases lying between them. CDR1 DFQATT and CDR2 SNEGSKA come from the germline V gene (reference sequence). This CDR3 has 16 residues. The CDR3 nucleotides read TGCAGTGCCCCTGACTCTGCGGGGGCCGACACAGATACGCAGTATTTT. It encodes CSAPDSAGADTDTQYF.

The chain combines TRBV6-4 with TRBJ1-1; no clear D gene. V was trimmed by 10 bases and J by 1 base, leaving 19 bases between them. The CDR3 is 15 residues long. The germline V gene encodes CDR1 MRHNA and CDR2 SNTAGT. The CDR3 loop reads CAIKGPLGPNTEAFF. CDR3 coding DNA: TGTGCCATTAAAGGCCCGTTGGGCCCGAACACTGAAGCTTTCTTT.

This clonotype was counted only a few times. The chain is built from TRBV5-1 and TRBJ1-4, with D hard to call. CDR1 and CDR2 from the germline V gene are SGHRS and YFSETQ. This CDR3 region has 14 residues. V lost 4 bases and J lost 3, with 10 bases in between. CDR3 nucleotides: TGCGCCAGCAGCCCGGACGGAGCTAATGAAAAACTGTTTTTT. Translation gives CASSPDGANEKLFF.

This clonotype was counted a few times. The chain carries TRBV6-6 and TRBJ2-7, with D unclear. V was cut by 6 bases and J by 0 bases, with 6 bases left in between. Germline values: CDR1 MNHNY, CDR2 SVGAGI (reference sequence). This CDR3 is built from 12 residues. Here the CDR3 DNA reads TGTGCCAGCAGACCTGACTCCTACGAGCAGTACTTC. Amino acids: CASRPDSYEQYF.

This clonotype occurred a few times. J is TRBJ1-2 and V is TRBV12-3 or TRBV12-4; no clear D gene. The CDR3 is 12 amino acids. V lost 6 bases to trimming and J lost 9 bases, with 14 bases between them. The CDR3 region is CASSAGLVRYTF. CDR3 nucleotide sequence: TGTGCCAGCAGCGCGGGCCTCGTGCGCTACACCTTC.